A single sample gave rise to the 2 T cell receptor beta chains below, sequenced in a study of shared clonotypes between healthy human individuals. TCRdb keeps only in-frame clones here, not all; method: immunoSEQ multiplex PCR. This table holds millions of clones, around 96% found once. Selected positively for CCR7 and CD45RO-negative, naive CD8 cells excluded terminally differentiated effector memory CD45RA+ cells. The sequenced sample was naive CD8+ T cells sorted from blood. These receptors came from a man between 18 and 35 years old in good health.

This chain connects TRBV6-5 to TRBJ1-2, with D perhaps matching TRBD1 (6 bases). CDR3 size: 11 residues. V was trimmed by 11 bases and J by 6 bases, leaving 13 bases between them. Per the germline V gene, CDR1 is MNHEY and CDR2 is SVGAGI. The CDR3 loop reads CAAFYRDGYTF. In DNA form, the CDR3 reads TGTGCCGCCTTTTACAGGGATGGCTACACCTTC.

The CDR3 loop is CASSLLGGVKETQYF. For the CDR3, the DNA is TGTGCCAGCAGCTTACTGGGCGGGGTAAAAGAGACCCAGTACTTC. The chain recombines TRBV11-2 with TRBJ2-5; weak D call: TRBD2 (6 bases). Deletions cut 2 bases from V and 3 bases from J, with 13 bases between. From germline, CDR1 is SGHAT and CDR2 FQNNGV. This CDR3 has 15 amino acids.